The 19 T cell receptor beta chains below were found in one sample sequenced in a study of T cell repertoires in cytomegalovirus infection. TCRdb redid the calling of the reads with MiXCR, one entry per CDR3 protein. The data show about 250,000 distinct CDR3 sequences, with around 6.2% seen just once and 6.5% held by the top ten. Sequenced input: PBMCs. These receptors came from a human donor in good health (CMV status not recorded). Some clones in this sample may be carry-over from other donors' samples.

This clonotype was counted a few times. The gene calls are TRBV5-1 and TRBJ1-4; unclear D gene. Germline loops: CDR1 SGHRS, CDR2 YFSETQ. This CDR3 comprises 14 residues. Between the trimmed V and J ends, which lost 0 bases and 6 bases, there was a span of 9 bases. As DNA, the CDR3 is TGCGCCAGCAGCTTGGCCGGGCCTGATGAAAAACTGTTTTTT. Translated, it gives CASSLAGPDEKLFF.

This chain's CDR3 is CASSLNRDGTQYF. The CDR3 DNA is TGTGCCAGCAGCTTAAACAGGGACGGTACGCAGTATTTT. The gene calls are TRBV5-4 and TRBJ2-3; tentatively, D is TRBD1 (6 bases). This CDR3 is built from 13 residues. Trimming pared 2 bases from V and 8 bases from J, leaving 12 bases between. Germline V CDR1 and CDR2: SGHNT, YYREEE (reference sequence).

This clonotype was recorded at least ten times. J is TRBJ1-1 and V is TRBV7-9, with D tentatively TRBD1 (5 bases). Looked up from germline, CDR1 is SEHNR and CDR2 is FQNEAQ (reference sequence). V was clipped by 0 bases and J by 1 base, with 6 bases between them. This CDR3 has 14 amino acids. As DNA, the CDR3 is TGTGCCAGCAGCTTAGCCAGGGCGAACACTGAAGCTTTCTTT. Translating gives CASSLARANTEAFF.

This clonotype was seen only a few times. The rearrangement joins TRBV7-9 to TRBJ1-2; 9 nucleotides match TRBD1. Trimming took 4 bases from V and 7 from J; bases not matched to a gene: 7. The CDR3 is 14 amino acids. Per germline, CDR1 SEHNR and CDR2 FQNEAQ (reference sequence). CDR3 nucleotides: TGTGCCAGCAGCTACGGGACAGGGAACGGTGGCTACACCTTC. Encoded protein: CASSYGTGNGGYTF.

This clonotype turned up a few times. V gene TRBV7-3 combines with J gene TRBJ2-7; 11 bases are shared with TRBD1. Trimming at V came to 5 bases and at J to 1 base, leaving 4 bases not matched to a gene. CDR3 length: 15 residues. CDR1 is SGHTA, CDR2 FQGTGA, per germline. The CDR3 DNA follows: TGTGCCAGCAGCACGGGGACAGGGGGATCCTACGAGCAGTACTTC. It codes for CASSTGTGGSYEQYF.

This clonotype has a handful of counts. This chain uses TRBV27 with TRBJ1-1; D may be TRBD1 (5 bases). The CDR3 spans 14 residues. V was cut by 6 bases and J by 3 bases, with 14 bases left in between. Germline-derived CDR1 and CDR2 are MNHEY and SMNVEV (reference sequence). The DNA for the CDR3 is TGTGCCAGCAGCCCTTACAGGAGGGACACTGAAGCTTTCTTT. This gives the protein CASSPYRRDTEAFF.

Many counts were recorded for this clonotype. The chain is built from TRBV7-2 and TRBJ1-6; D is uncertain. Germline V lookup: CDR1 SGHTA, CDR2 FQGNSA. The V end was cut by 3 bases, the J end by 6 bases, with 15 bases between. This CDR3 region has 16 residues. CDR3 protein: CASSFEGVRVNSPLHF. CDR3 nucleotides: TGTGCCAGCAGCTTCGAAGGAGTGAGAGTTAATTCACCCCTCCACTTT.

This clonotype has at least ten counts. The genes are TRBV12-3 or TRBV12-4 and TRBJ1-1; TRBD1 might be the D (5 bases). The V end was cut by 6 bases, the J end by 0 bases, with 14 bases between. There are 15 residues in the CDR3. CDR3 region: CASRDTGRLNTEAFF. The CDR3 DNA sequence: TGTGCCAGCAGGGACACGGGAAGATTGAACACTGAAGCTTTCTTT.

Many counts were recorded for this clonotype. This chain uses TRBV7-2 with TRBJ2-7; D unclear. The germline CDR1 and CDR2 sequences are SGHTA and FQGNSA. The CDR3 length is 14 residues. Trimming shortened V by 5 bases and J by 1 base, and 12 bases separated the two germline ends. Written as DNA, the CDR3 is TGTGCCAGCAGCGCCTTGTGGGGTTCCTACGAGCAGTACTTC. Protein: CASSALWGSYEQYF.

Many counts were recorded for this clonotype. This chain connects TRBV7-9 to TRBJ2-3; perhaps TRBD2 as D (5 bases). The CDR3 is 13 amino acids. The germline V and J ends were trimmed by 4 bases and 7 bases, with 12 bases remaining between them. CDR1 SEHNR and CDR2 FQNEAQ come from the germline V gene (reference sequence). The CDR3 bases are TGTGCCAGCAGCTACCAGACGGGGAATACGCAGTATTTT. This codes for CASSYQTGNTQYF. Supplemented by reference TRBV7-9 and TRBJ2-3, the full variable domain reads DTGVSQNPRHKITKRGQNVTFRCDPISEHNRLYWYRQTLGQGPEFLTYFQNEAQLEKSRLLSDRFSAERPKGSFSTLEIQRTEQGDSAMYLCASSYQTGNTQYFGPGTRLTVL.

This clonotype was counted at least ten times. The genes are TRBV20-1 and TRBJ2-5, with a tentative D call TRBD1 (5 bases). V dropped 3 bases and J dropped 4 bases, with 9 bases sitting between them. Germline V gene data show CDR1 as DFQATT and CDR2 as SNEGSKA (reference sequence). The CDR3 length is 12 residues. CDR3 protein: CSARGPGETQYF. The CDR3 DNA reads as TGCAGTGCTAGGGGGCCGGGAGAGACCCAGTACTTC.

This clonotype was seen at least ten times. The CDR3 sequence is CASSLRVGETKNIQYF. DNA for the CDR3: TGCGCCAGCAGCCTAAGGGTCGGGGAGACCAAAAACATTCAGTACTTC. The genes are TRBV5-1 and TRBJ2-4; D is possibly TRBD2 (5 bases). Germline V lookup: CDR1 SGHRS, CDR2 YFSETQ. V lost 4 bases, J lost 2 bases, and 16 bases lay in between. The CDR3 has 16 amino acids. The variable domain in full, with the rest retrieved from reference TRBV5-1 and TRBJ2-4, is KAGVTQTPRYLIKTRGQQVTLSCSPISGHRSVSWYQQTPGQGLQFLFEYFSETQRNKGNFPGRFSGRQFSNSRSEMNVSTLELGDSALYLCASSLRVGETKNIQYFGAGTRLSVL.

This clonotype has a handful of counts. This chain uses TRBV20-1 with TRBJ2-1; 11 bases are a match to TRBD2. The CDR3 contains 16 residues. Trimming took 0 bases from V and 3 from J; bases not matched to a gene: 4. Germline V CDR1 and CDR2: DFQATT, SNEGSKA (reference sequence). CDR3 region: CSARDPSGGNYNEQFF. DNA for the CDR3: TGCAGTGCTAGAGATCCTAGCGGGGGGAACTACAATGAGCAGTTCTTC.

In its sample, this clonotype was seen many times. Here the CDR3 DNA reads TGTGCCAGCAGTTACTCGAGAGGGCCTTCTGGAAACACCATATATTTT. This translates into CASSYSRGPSGNTIYF. This chain uses TRBV6-5 with TRBJ1-3, with D hard to call. V lost 0 bases and J 1 base, leaving 10 bases between the germline ends. The CDR3 spans 16 residues. Germline assignment: CDR1 MNHEY and CDR2 SVGAGI.

This chain links TRBV29-1 with TRBJ2-1, with TRBD2 identical over 11 bases. Germline V gene lookup returns CDR1 SQVTM and CDR2 ANQGSEA. V lost 6 bases, J lost 7 bases, and 11 bases stayed unmatched. The CDR3 is made up of 15 amino acids. This chain's CDR3 is CSVEFLAGGRNEQFF. The CDR3 DNA reads as TGCAGCGTGGAATTCCTAGCGGGGGGTCGTAATGAGCAGTTCTTC.

This clonotype came up many times. The chain recombines TRBV24-1 with TRBJ2-7, with D perhaps TRBD2 (5 bases). CDR1 KGHDR and CDR2 SFDVKD come from the germline V gene. The CDR3 has 12 amino acids. V dropped 1 base and J dropped 6 bases, with 6 bases sitting between them. The CDR3 is CATSDLGGEQYF. CDR3 DNA sequence: TGTGCCACCAGTGATTTAGGAGGCGAGCAGTACTTC.

This clonotype has ten or more counts. The J gene is TRBJ2-7, the V gene TRBV6-2 or TRBV6-3, with TRBD2 matching 12 bases. Trimming at V came to 0 bases and at J to 5 bases, leaving 5 bases not matched to a gene. Per germline, CDR1 MNHEY and CDR2 SVGEGT. The length of the CDR3 is 16 residues. The CDR3 sequence is CASSYSGLAGNHEQYF. DNA of the CDR3: TGTGCCAGCAGTTACTCCGGACTAGCGGGGAACCACGAGCAGTACTTC.

The sample holds many counts of this clonotype. The chain carries TRBV28 and TRBJ2-7; 7 bases are shared with TRBD1. The CDR3 has 16 amino acids. Germline V lookup: CDR1 MDHEN, CDR2 SYDVKM. V trimming: 6 bases; J trimming: 0 bases; junction bases outside the gene matches: 11. The CDR3 is CASSRTGTASSYEQYF. In DNA, the CDR3 is TGTGCCAGCAGCCGGACTGGGACAGCTAGCTCCTACGAGCAGTACTTC. The entire variable domain, with the rest obtained from reference TRBV28 and TRBJ2-7, is as follows: DVKVTQSSRYLVKRTGEKVFLECVQDMDHENMFWYRQDPGLGLRLIYFSYDVKMKEKGDIPEGYSVSREKKERFSLILESASTNQTSMYLCASSRTGTASSYEQYFGPGTRLTVT.

This clonotype has a count of ten or more. The chain has TRBV7-2 and TRBJ1-2, with no clear D. Germline V gene lookup returns CDR1 SGHTA and CDR2 FQGNSA. The CDR3 is 14 residues long. V lost 0 bases and J lost 6, with 11 bases in between. The CDR3 DNA reads as TGTGCCAGCAGCTTAGCGTCGGCAGGTCATGGCTACACCTTC. This gives the protein CASSLASAGHGYTF.